This T cell receptor (beta chain) was retrieved from a study of blood T cell repertoires in COVID-19. On the study more broadly: COVID-19 samples from acute and convalescent phases originated in the United States, Italy and Spain. T cells, B-cell-depleted T cells, or PBMCs supplied cDNA or gDNA.

V shed 4 bases, J shed 7 bases, and the junction held 5 bases outside the gene matches. The CDR3 is 15 residues long. The germline gives CDR1 LNHDA, CDR2 SQIVND (reference sequence). Original data processing: Reference gene primer amplification gave nucleated cell count estimates. Here immunoSEQ multiplex PCR was the method, and the copy in TCRdb shows in-frame clones only, minus some. D and trimming were read from the DNA, whereas the V and J calls and clone size are those reported in that table. The data show 350,000 to 400,000 clones, with roughly 87% seen just once and around 3% held by the top ten. The age range of participants was about 18 to 89 years, with residence in about two dozen US areas.

The sequence came from a woman aged 25-40 years who had recovered from COVID-19. The sample was PBMCs or T cells enriched from blood (not recorded which). The chain uses TRBV19 and TRBJ2-2, with 11 bases lining up with TRBD1. The CDR3 region has the DNA TGTGCCAGTAGTAGGACAGGGGGCGCGAACGGGGAGCTGTTTTTT. It specifies CASSRTGGANGELFF.